One and the same sample provided the 28 T cell receptor beta chains below, sequenced in a study of patients and donors after allogeneic stem cell transplantation. TCRdb reanalysed the RT-PCR reads using MiXCR and keeps one entry per CDR3 protein. Found here are around 240,000 distinct CDR3 sequences, 14% of them singletons; the top ten hold approximately 10%. The specimen was blood, either unsorted or a sorted T cell fraction (not recorded which). These receptors came from a human donor who was either an allogeneic HSCT recipient or a stem cell or donor lymphocyte infusion donor (not recorded which). It is not recorded whose cells these are; they may come from a transplant donor.

The chain has TRBV5-1 and TRBJ2-2; D perhaps matches TRBD1 (6 bases). There are 15 residues in the CDR3. Per the germline V gene, CDR1 is SGHRS and CDR2 is YFSETQ. The V and J ends lost 4 bases and 6 bases respectively, with 16 bases between them. CDR3 in amino acids: CASSASGTMAGELFF. CDR3 DNA sequence: TGCGCCAGCAGCGCTTCCGGGACAATGGCCGGGGAGCTGTTTTTT.

This clonotype was seen at least ten times. This chain links TRBV5-1 with TRBJ2-1, with 9 bases fitting TRBD2. The germline gives CDR1 SGHRS, CDR2 YFSETQ. J was trimmed by 2 bases and V by 0 bases; bases with no gene match: 12. This CDR3 contains 19 residues. CDR3 coding DNA: TGCGCCAGCAGCTTGGCCCGCAGTAGTAGCGGGGGAGCCTACAATGAGCAGTTCTTC. Protein sequence: CASSLARSSSGGAYNEQFF.

This clonotype was seen only a few times. The chain uses TRBV6-4 and TRBJ1-4, with D possibly being TRBD1 (5 bases). Deletions cut 6 bases from V and 3 bases from J, with 11 bases between. The CDR3 runs to 14 residues. Germline lookup yields CDR1 MRHNA and CDR2 SNTAGT. Here the CDR3 reads CASSPAGANEKLFF. In DNA form, the CDR3 reads TGTGCCAGCAGCCCCGCGGGGGCTAATGAAAAACTGTTTTTT.

The rearrangement links TRBV3-1 to TRBJ1-2, with D unresolved. The CDR3 consists of 13 residues. The V end lost 0 bases, the J end lost 8 bases, and 10 bases lay between the germline ends. The V gene's germline CDR1 is LGHDT and CDR2 YNNKEL (reference sequence). CDR3 nucleotides: TGTGCCAGCAGCCAAGAAATCGGAGGGGGCTACACCTTC. This encodes CASSQEIGGGYTF.

The sample holds many counts of this clonotype. The rearrangement uses TRBV29-1 and TRBJ1-6; D gene unclear. The V and J ends lost 7 bases and 4 bases respectively, with 11 bases between them. The CDR3 loop spans 13 amino acids. From germline, CDR1 is SQVTM and CDR2 ANQGSEA. CDR3 protein: CSATQSYNSPLHF. In nucleotides, the CDR3 is TGCAGCGCTACCCAGTCTTATAATTCACCCCTCCACTTT.

This clonotype was counted many times. CDR3 region: CASNLNAGGNSPLHF. In nucleotides, the CDR3 is TGTGCCAGCAACCTTAACGCAGGGGGAAATTCACCCCTCCACTTT. The V gene is TRBV5-5, the J gene TRBJ1-6; the match to TRBD1 covers 7 bases. CDR3 length equals 15 residues. J lost 7 bases, V lost 6 bases, and 10 bases had no gene match. Germline V gene sequence: CDR1 SGHKS, CDR2 YYEKEE (reference sequence).

This chain connects TRBV6-2 or TRBV6-3 to TRBJ1-5; D unclear. The V end was cut by 2 bases, the J end by 3 bases, with 5 bases between. The length of the CDR3 is 13 residues. Germline CDR1 reads MNHEY; CDR2 reads SVGEGT. The CDR3, as DNA: TGTGCCAGCAGTTACAGGGACAATCAGCCCCAGCATTTT. Amino acids: CASSYRDNQPQHF.

The chain combines TRBV6-1 with TRBJ2-1; 10 nucleotides align to TRBD2. Germline CDR1 reads MNHNS; CDR2 reads SASEGT. Losses at the gene ends were 10 bases for V and 4 bases for J; bases not matched to a gene: 10. The CDR3 has 15 amino acids. The CDR3 here is CATWEAGGRYNEQFF. The CDR3 DNA is TGTGCCACCTGGGAAGCGGGAGGGAGATACAATGAGCAGTTCTTC.

This clonotype was detected many times. The rearrangement joins TRBV20-1 to TRBJ1-5; D is perhaps TRBD1 (5 bases). Trimming pared 3 bases from V and 2 bases from J, leaving 8 bases between. The CDR3 is made up of 13 amino acids. Germline CDR1 and CDR2: DFQATT and SNEGSKA (reference sequence). CDR3 sequence: CSASGDGNQPQHF. The CDR3 DNA sequence: TGCAGTGCTAGCGGGGACGGCAATCAGCCCCAGCATTTT.

This clonotype was seen repeatedly, ten times or more. This chain connects TRBV27 to TRBJ2-5; D gene uncertain. The CDR3 totals 14 residues. V lost 4 bases to trimming and J lost 4 bases, with 13 bases between them. Looked up from germline, CDR1 is MNHEY and CDR2 is SMNVEV (reference sequence). The CDR3 sequence: CASSSPSRPETQYF. The CDR3 nucleotides are TGTGCCAGCAGTTCCCCCTCCAGGCCAGAGACCCAGTACTTC.

This clonotype was counted many times. The chain has TRBV7-9 and TRBJ2-3, with D unresolved. The CDR3 is made up of 16 amino acids. Germline loops: CDR1 SEHNR, CDR2 FQNEAQ (reference sequence). Trimming took off 5 bases at V and 4 bases at J, with 19 bases between the two ends. This CDR3 is CASSLPTPFAADTQYF. CDR3 DNA sequence: TGTGCCAGCAGCCTCCCGACTCCCTTCGCGGCAGATACGCAGTATTTT.

As to this clonotype: At one end, the junction sequence differs from germline, possibly due to a read error. The rearrangement joins TRBV20-1 to TRBJ2-7; 9 bases are shared with TRBD2. The germline V gene has CDR1 DFQATT and CDR2 SNEGSKA (reference sequence). The CDR3 consists of 16 residues. CDR3 amino acids: CSARDPLHSGSDEQYF. CDR3 nucleotide sequence: TGCAGTGCGAGAGACCCTTTACATAGCGGGAGCGACGAGCAGTACTTC.

The V call is TRBV29-1, the J call TRBJ2-2; D is ambiguous. CDR3 size: 14 residues. Between the trimmed V and J ends, which lost 1 base and 3 bases, there was a span of 9 bases. Germline V lookup: CDR1 SQVTM, CDR2 ANQGSEA. DNA of the CDR3: TGCAGCGTTGAAGTTCCTGGACACACCGGGGAGCTGTTTTTT. Translating it yields CSVEVPGHTGELFF.

This clonotype was counted many times. The CDR3 DNA sequence: TGTGCCAGCACCCTACAGGGTGGAGAGACCCAGTACTTC. This encodes CASTLQGGETQYF. The V call is TRBV12-3 or TRBV12-4, the J call TRBJ2-5; possible D gene TRBD1, 6 bases. V was pared by 7 bases and J by 4 bases, with 13 bases between. The CDR3 has 13 amino acids.

The rearrangement uses TRBV25-1 and TRBJ2-7, with D uncertain. Germline V gene data show CDR1 as MGHDK and CDR2 as SYGVNS. The CDR3 is 11 amino acids. V was cut by 5 bases and J by 6 bases, with 8 bases left in between. The CDR3 reads CASSTHSEQYF. In DNA form, the CDR3 reads TGTGCCAGCAGTACCCATTCCGAGCAGTACTTC.

This clonotype showed up many times. The chain uses TRBV7-8 and TRBJ2-3, with D tentatively TRBD2 (5 bases). Germline CDR1 is SGHVS and CDR2 is FQNEAQ. Trimming shortened V by 4 bases and J by 6 bases, and 17 bases separated the two germline ends. CDR3 length: 15 residues. CDR3: CASSWERWPPDTQYF. CDR3 DNA sequence: TGTGCCAGCAGCTGGGAGCGATGGCCCCCGGATACGCAGTATTTT.

This sequence joins TRBV5-6 and TRBJ2-7; 7 nucleotides line up with TRBD1. J gave up 3 bases and V 6 bases, and 15 bases lay outside the gene matches. Germline lookup yields CDR1 SGHDT and CDR2 YYEEEE. The CDR3 contains 16 residues. The CDR3 is CASTIYGQDINYEQYF. CDR3 DNA sequence: TGTGCCAGCACCATATACGGACAGGACATCAACTACGAGCAGTACTTC. The full variable domain, its missing parts supplied by reference TRBV5-6 and TRBJ2-7, is DAGVTQSPTHLIKTRGQQVTLRCSPKSGHDTVSWYQQALGQGPQFIFQYYEEEERQRGNFPDRFSGHQFPNYSSELNVNALLLGDSALYLCASTIYGQDINYEQYFGPGTRLTVT.

This clonotype was counted many times. This sequence joins TRBV6-2 or TRBV6-3 and TRBJ1-5; TRBD1 is a possible D gene (5 bases). The V and J ends lost 2 bases and 2 bases respectively, with 7 bases between them. This CDR3 is 14 amino acids long. Germline values: CDR1 MNHEY, CDR2 SVGEGT. DNA of the CDR3: TGTGCCAGCAGTTACGGGGGGGGCAATCAGCCCCAGCATTTT. The encoded protein is CASSYGGGNQPQHF.

The chain combines TRBV7-2 with TRBJ2-3, with TRBD2 matching over 11 bases. In germline, CDR1 is SGHTA, CDR2 FQGNSA. The V and J ends lost 7 bases and 5 bases, in that order; junction bases with no gene match: 11. The CDR3 sequence is 16 residues long. The CDR3 bases are TGTGCCAGCATGTCTCCCGGGACTAGCGGCGTAGATACGCAGTATTTT. This translates into CASMSPGTSGVDTQYF.

The CDR3 region is CASSFHRRSNYGYTF. Here the CDR3 DNA reads TGTGCCAGCAGCTTCCATCGACGGAGCAACTATGGCTACACCTTC. The J gene is TRBJ1-2, the V gene TRBV7-3; D not certain. The CDR3 is 15 residues long. The V gene lost 3 bases and the J gene lost 2 bases, with 13 bases spanning the gap. The germline gives CDR1 SGHTA, CDR2 FQGTGA.

This chain connects TRBV7-8 to TRBJ2-5, with D tentatively TRBD2 (6 bases). Germline loops: CDR1 SGHVS, CDR2 FQNEAQ. The CDR3 spans 16 residues. V was clipped by 2 bases and J by 3 bases, with 16 bases between them. The CDR3 DNA follows: TGTGCCAGCAGCTTAACTTTTTGGGGCGGGAAAGAGACCCAGTACTTC. It specifies CASSLTFWGGKETQYF.

This clonotype was counted only a few times. The chain employs TRBV7-2 and TRBJ2-1, with TRBD1 matching 9 bases. The CDR3 extends over 14 amino acids. Germline CDR1 reads SGHTA; CDR2 reads FQGNSA. V gave up 5 bases and J gave up 4 bases; unmatched junction bases: 3. The CDR3 DNA reads as TGTGCCAGCAGCACGGGACAGGGATACAATGAGCAGTTCTTC. It is translated as CASSTGQGYNEQFF.

The chain carries TRBV29-1 and TRBJ1-3; tentative D call: TRBD1 (6 bases). Looked up from germline, CDR1 is SQVTM and CDR2 is ANQGSEA. CDR3 length: 12 amino acids. Trimming removed 7 bases from V and 7 bases from J, with 14 bases in between. In DNA form, the CDR3 reads TGCAGCGCATGGACAGCCCGTAACACCATATATTTT. Translating it yields CSAWTARNTIYF.

The table lists this clonotype with many counts. The chain carries TRBV3-1 and TRBJ2-5, with no clear D. Germline CDR1 LGHDT, CDR2 YNNKEL (reference sequence). This CDR3 contains 14 residues. V was clipped by 6 bases and J by 3 bases, with 14 bases between them. The CDR3 is CASSLRVRKETQYF. As DNA, the CDR3 is TGTGCCAGCAGTCTTAGGGTCCGGAAAGAGACCCAGTACTTC.

This clonotype was observed at least ten times. For the CDR3, the DNA is TGTGCCAGCAGTGACAGCACAGATACGCAGTATTTT. This codes for CASSDSTDTQYF. V is TRBV2 and J is TRBJ2-3; D is unclear. This CDR3 spans 12 amino acids. The V and J ends lost 3 bases and 0 bases respectively, with 1 base between them. Per germline, CDR1 SNHLY and CDR2 FYNNEI.

The J gene is TRBJ1-6, the V gene TRBV28; D gene uncertain. This CDR3 has 15 residues. Germline-derived CDR1 and CDR2 are MDHEN and SYDVKM. V was trimmed by 1 base and J by 8 bases, leaving 12 bases between them. In nucleotides, the CDR3 is TGTGCCAGCAGTTTATCCCCCTCTCTGGATTCACCCCTCCACTTT. This sequence encodes CASSLSPSLDSPLHF. The whole variable domain, remainder taken from reference TRBV28 and TRBJ1-6, is DVKVTQSSRYLVKRTGEKVFLECVQDMDHENMFWYRQDPGLGLRLIYFSYDVKMKEKGDIPEGYSVSREKKERFSLILESASTNQTSMYLCASSLSPSLDSPLHFGNGTRLTVT.

This clonotype was found a few times. V gene TRBV7-3 combines with J gene TRBJ2-3; 7 bases map to TRBD2. CDR1 SGHTA and CDR2 FQGTGA come from the germline V gene. J lost 7 bases, V lost 1 base, and 2 bases had no gene match. The CDR3 covers 13 residues. CDR3 region: CASSLREGNTQYF. CDR3 DNA sequence: TGTGCCAGCAGCTTAAGGGAGGGAAATACGCAGTATTTT.

This clonotype was detected a few times. This sequence joins TRBV7-2 and TRBJ2-5; 8 positions agree with TRBD2. The germline CDR1 and CDR2 sequences are SGHTA and FQGNSA. Trimming cost V 6 bases and J 2 bases; bases outside gene matches: 14. This CDR3 spans 17 amino acids. Here the CDR3 DNA reads TGTGCCAGCAGTCCCTTGGGGAGCGGGGGTCAACAAGAGACCCAGTACTTC. Translating it yields CASSPLGSGGQQETQYF. The whole variable domain, remainder taken from reference TRBV7-2 and TRBJ2-5, is GAGVSQSPSNKVTEKGKDVELRCDPISGHTALYWYRQSLGQGLEFLIYFQGNSAPDKSGLPSDRFSAERTGGSVSTLTIQRTQQEDSAVYLCASSPLGSGGQQETQYFGPGTRLLVL.